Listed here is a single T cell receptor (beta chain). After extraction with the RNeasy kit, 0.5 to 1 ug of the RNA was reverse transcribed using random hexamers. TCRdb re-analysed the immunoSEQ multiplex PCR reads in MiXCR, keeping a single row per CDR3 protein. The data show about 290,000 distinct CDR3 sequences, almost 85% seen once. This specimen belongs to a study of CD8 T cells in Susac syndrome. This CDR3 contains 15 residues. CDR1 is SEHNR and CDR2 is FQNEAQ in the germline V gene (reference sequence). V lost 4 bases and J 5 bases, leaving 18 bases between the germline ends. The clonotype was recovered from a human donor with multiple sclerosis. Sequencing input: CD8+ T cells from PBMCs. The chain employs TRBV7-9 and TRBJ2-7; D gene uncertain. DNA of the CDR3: TGTGCCAGCAGCTCGATTCCGGGTCGACGGGACGAGCAGTACTTC. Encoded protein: CASSSIPGRRDEQYF.